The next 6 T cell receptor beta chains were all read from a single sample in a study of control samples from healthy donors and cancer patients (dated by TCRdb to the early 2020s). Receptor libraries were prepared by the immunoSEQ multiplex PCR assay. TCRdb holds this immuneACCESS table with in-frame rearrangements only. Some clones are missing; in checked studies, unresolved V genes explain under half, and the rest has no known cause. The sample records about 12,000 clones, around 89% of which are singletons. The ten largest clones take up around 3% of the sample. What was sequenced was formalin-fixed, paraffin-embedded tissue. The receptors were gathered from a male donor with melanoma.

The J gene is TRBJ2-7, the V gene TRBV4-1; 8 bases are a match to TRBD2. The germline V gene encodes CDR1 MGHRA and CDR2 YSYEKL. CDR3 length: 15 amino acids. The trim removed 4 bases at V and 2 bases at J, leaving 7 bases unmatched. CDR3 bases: TGCGCCAGCAGCCCTACGGCACTAGCGGCCTACGAGCAGTACGTC. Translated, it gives CASSPTALAAYEQYV.

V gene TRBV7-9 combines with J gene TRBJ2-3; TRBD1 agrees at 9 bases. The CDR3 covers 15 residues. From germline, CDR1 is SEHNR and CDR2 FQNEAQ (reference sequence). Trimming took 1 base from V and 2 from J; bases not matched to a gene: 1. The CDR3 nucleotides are TGTGCCAGCAGCTTAGGGGACAGGGCCACAGATACGCAGTATTTT. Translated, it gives CASSLGDRATDTQYF.

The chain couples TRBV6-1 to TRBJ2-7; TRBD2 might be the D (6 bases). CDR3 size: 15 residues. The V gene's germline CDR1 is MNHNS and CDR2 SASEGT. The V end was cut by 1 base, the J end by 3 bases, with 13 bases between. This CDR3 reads CASSEGGGTNYEQYV. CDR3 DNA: TGTGCCAGCAGTGAAGGGGGCGGGACCAACTACGAGCAGTACGTC.

The CDR3 reads CASSWAGQGYTF. CDR3 sequence (DNA): TGTGCCAGTAGTTGGGCAGGGCAAGGCTACACCTTC. The genes are TRBV19 and TRBJ1-2; a possible D gene is TRBD1 (5 bases). This CDR3 is built from 12 residues. Germline V gives CDR1 LNHDA, CDR2 SQIVND (reference sequence). The V gene lost 5 bases and the J gene lost 8 bases, with 12 bases spanning the gap.

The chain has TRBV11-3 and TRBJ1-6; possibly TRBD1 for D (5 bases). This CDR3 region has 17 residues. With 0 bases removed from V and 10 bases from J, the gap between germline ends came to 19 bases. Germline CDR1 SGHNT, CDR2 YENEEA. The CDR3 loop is CASSLDSGTSRRSPLHF. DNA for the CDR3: TGTGCCAGCAGCTTAGATTCCGGGACCTCTCGGCGGTCACCCCTCCACTTT. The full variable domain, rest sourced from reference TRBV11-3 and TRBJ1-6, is EAGVVQSPRYKIIEKKQPVAFWCNPISGHNTLYWYLQNLGQGPELLIRYENEEAVDDSQLPKDRFSAERLKGVDSTLKIQPAELGDSAVYLCASSLDSGTSRRSPLHFGNGTRLTVT.

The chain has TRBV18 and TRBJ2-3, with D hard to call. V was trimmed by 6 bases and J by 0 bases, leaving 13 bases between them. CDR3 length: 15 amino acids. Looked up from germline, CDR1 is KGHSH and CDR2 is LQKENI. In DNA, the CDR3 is TGTGCCAGCTCCCCCGCGTCGACTAGCACAGATACGCAGTATTTT. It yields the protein CASSPASTSTDTQYF.